The entry that follows covers one TCR beta chain sequence. RNA transcripts served as the template for amplifying TCR beta CDR3 regions. The HTBI set primed first-round TCR CDR3 RT-PCR. TCRdb redid the calling of the multiplex PCR reads with MiXCR, one entry per CDR3 protein. The sample carries 300,000 to 450,000 distinct CDR3 sequences, 20% to 25% recorded once. These data are taken from a study of T cells in Graves' hyperthyroidism and ophthalmopathy. The clonotype was recovered from a man in his fifties with Graves' hyperthyroidism. The sequencing sample was made of blood.

The CDR3 sequence: CASSLEFAPEQFF. The CDR3, as DNA: TGTGCCAGCAGCTTAGAGTTTGCGCCTGAGCAGTTCTTC. The rearrangement joins TRBV11-3 to TRBJ2-1; D ambiguous. The CDR3 is 13 residues long. V gave up 0 bases and J gave up 9 bases, with 9 bases separating them. Germline loops: CDR1 SGHNT, CDR2 YENEEA.